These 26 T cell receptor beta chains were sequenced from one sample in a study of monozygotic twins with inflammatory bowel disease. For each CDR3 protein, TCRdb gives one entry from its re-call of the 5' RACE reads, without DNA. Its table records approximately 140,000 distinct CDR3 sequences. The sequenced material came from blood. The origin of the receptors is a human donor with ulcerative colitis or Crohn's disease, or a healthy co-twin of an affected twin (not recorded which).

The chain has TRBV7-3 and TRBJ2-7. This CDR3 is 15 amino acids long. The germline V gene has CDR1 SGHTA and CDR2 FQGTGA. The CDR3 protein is CASSLIGSELQEQYF.

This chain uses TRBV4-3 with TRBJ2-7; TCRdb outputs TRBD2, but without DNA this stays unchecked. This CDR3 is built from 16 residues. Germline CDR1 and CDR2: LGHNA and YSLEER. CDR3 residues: CASSQDYKGKTYEQYF.

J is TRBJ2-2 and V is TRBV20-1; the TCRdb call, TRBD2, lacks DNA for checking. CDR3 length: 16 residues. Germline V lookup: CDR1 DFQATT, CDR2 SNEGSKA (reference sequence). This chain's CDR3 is CSARGIAGENTGELFF.

This CDR3 reads CASSPIQGEAFF. The chain uses TRBV18 and TRBJ1-1. Germline values: CDR1 KGHSH, CDR2 LQKENI. CDR3 length: 12 residues.

CDR3 sequence reads: CASSLDFTPGTEAFF. The gene calls are TRBV11-2 and TRBJ1-1; TCRdb names TRBD1, which stays unverified in the absence of DNA. The germline V gene encodes CDR1 SGHAT and CDR2 FQNNGV. The CDR3 is made up of 15 amino acids.

The CDR3 sequence: CASSPSNGRVLETQYF. The chain is built from TRBV4-3 and TRBJ2-5; TCRdb picks TRBD2, but there is no DNA to check that call. The CDR3 covers 16 residues. Germline loops: CDR1 LGHNA, CDR2 YSLEER.

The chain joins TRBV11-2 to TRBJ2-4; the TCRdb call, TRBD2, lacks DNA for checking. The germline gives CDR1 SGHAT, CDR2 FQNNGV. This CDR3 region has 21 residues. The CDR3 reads CASSPHFPGLAGIMAKNIQYF.

The CDR3 protein is CASSSTGFGRMNTEAFF. This chain connects TRBV5-1 to TRBJ1-1; with no DNA, the TCRdb D assignment of TRBD1 cannot be verified. The length of the CDR3 is 17 residues. The germline V gene has CDR1 SGHRS and CDR2 YFSETQ.

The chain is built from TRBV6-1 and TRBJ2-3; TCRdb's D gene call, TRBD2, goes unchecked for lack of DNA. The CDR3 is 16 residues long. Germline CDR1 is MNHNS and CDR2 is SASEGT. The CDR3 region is CASSRKAGGVPDTQYF.

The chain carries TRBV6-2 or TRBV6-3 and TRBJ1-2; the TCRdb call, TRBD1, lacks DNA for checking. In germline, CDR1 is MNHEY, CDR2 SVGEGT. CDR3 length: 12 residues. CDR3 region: CASSRDNYGYTF.

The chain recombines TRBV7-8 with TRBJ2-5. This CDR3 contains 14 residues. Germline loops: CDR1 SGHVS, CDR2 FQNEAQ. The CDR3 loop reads CAGSLRRWQETQYF.

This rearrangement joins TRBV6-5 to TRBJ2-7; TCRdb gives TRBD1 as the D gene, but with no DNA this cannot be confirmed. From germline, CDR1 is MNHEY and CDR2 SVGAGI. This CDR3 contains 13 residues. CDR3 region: CASRGDRYYEQYF.

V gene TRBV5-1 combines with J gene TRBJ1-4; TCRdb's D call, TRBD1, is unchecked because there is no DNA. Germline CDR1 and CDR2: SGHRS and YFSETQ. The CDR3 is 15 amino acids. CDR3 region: CASSPSPTTNEKLFF.

The CDR3 sequence is CASSLGDRPNQPQHF. J is TRBJ1-5 and V is TRBV5-1; TCRdb's D call of TRBD1 is untestable without DNA. CDR1 is SGHRS and CDR2 is YFSETQ in the germline V gene. The CDR3 extends over 15 amino acids.

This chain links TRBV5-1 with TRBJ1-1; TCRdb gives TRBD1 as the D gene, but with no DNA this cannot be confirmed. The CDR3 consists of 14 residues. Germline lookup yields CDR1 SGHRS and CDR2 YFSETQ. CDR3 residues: CASSLGTGLTEAFF. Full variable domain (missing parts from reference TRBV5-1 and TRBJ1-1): KAGVTQTPRYLIKTRGQQVTLSCSPISGHRSVSWYQQTPGQGLQFLFEYFSETQRNKGNFPGRFSGRQFSNSRSEMNVSTLELGDSALYLCASSLGTGLTEAFFGQGTRLTVV.

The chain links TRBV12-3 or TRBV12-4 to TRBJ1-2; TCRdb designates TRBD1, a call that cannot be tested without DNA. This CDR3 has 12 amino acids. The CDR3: CASSPGHYGYTF.

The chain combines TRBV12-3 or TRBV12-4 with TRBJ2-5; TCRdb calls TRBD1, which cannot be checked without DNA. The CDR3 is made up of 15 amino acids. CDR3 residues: CASSSRTGLGETQYF.

The CDR3 spells CASRKGNTEAFF. The chain employs TRBV25-1 and TRBJ1-1. The CDR3 spans 12 residues. Germline lookup yields CDR1 MGHDK and CDR2 SYGVNS.

The CDR3 spells CANSYMQSNQPQHF. This chain uses TRBV6-2 or TRBV6-3 with TRBJ1-5. This CDR3 region has 14 residues. Germline values: CDR1 MNHEY, CDR2 SVGEGT.

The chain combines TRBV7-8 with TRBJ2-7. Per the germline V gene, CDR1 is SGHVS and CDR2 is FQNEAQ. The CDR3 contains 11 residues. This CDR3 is CASSLARFQYF.

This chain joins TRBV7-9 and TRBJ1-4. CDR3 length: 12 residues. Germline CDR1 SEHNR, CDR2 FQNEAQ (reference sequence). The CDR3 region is CASSWADGKLFF.

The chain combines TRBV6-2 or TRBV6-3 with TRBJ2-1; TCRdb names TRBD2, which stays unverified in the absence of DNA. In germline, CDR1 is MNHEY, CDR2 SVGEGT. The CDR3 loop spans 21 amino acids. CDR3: CASSYRLGTSGVPTIYNEQFF.

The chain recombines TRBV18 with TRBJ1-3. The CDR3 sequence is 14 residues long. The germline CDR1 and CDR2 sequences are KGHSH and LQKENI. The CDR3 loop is CASSPSAAGNTIYF. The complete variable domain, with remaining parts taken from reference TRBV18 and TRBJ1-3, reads NAGVMQNPRHLVRRRGQEARLRCSPMKGHSHVYWYRQLPEEGLKFMVYLQKENIIDESGMPKERFSAEFPKEGPSILRIQQVVRGDSAAYFCASSPSAAGNTIYFGEGSWLTVV.

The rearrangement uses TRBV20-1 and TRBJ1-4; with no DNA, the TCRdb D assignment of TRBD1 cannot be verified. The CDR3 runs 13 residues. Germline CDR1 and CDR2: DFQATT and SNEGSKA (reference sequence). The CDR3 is CTATQGSNEKLFF.

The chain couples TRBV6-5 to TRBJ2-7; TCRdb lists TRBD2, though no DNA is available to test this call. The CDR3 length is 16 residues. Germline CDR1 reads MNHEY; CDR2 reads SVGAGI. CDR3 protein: CASSYSLRRFSYEQYF.

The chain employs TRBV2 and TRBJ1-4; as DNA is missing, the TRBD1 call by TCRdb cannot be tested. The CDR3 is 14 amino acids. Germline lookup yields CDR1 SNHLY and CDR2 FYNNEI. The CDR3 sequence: CASSLQGGGEKLFF.